The 6 T cell receptor beta chains given below trace back to one sample, sequenced in a study of blood T cell repertoires in COVID-19. Measured with immunoSEQ multiplex PCR; TCRdb has only the in-frame clones, and not every one. The sample records 200,000 or so clones, approximately 90% being singletons. Sample: peripheral blood. All receptors derive from a man aged 55 to 70 with COVID-19, enrolled during active disease.

The J gene is TRBJ1-1, the V gene TRBV28; maybe TRBD1 (6 bases). V gave up 3 bases and J gave up 0 bases, with 14 bases separating them. Germline V gives CDR1 MDHEN, CDR2 SYDVKM. CDR3 length: 16 amino acids. The CDR3 protein is CASSLVGAYLNTEAFF. The CDR3 DNA reads as TGTGCCAGCAGTTTGGTGGGGGCCTACTTGAACACTGAAGCTTTCTTT.

This chain uses TRBV3-1 (or the pseudogene TRBV3-2) with TRBJ2-2; no clear D gene. Germline-derived CDR1 and CDR2 are LGHDT and YNNKEL (reference sequence). This CDR3 region has 14 residues. Trimming pared 1 base from V and 4 bases from J, leaving 7 bases between. CDR3: CASSQVTTTGELFF. The DNA for the CDR3 is TGTGCCAGCAGCCAAGTTACTACCACCGGGGAGCTGTTTTTT.

The DNA of the CDR3 is TGTGCCAGCGTCGTACAAGCGGGGTACGAGCAGTACTTC. It encodes CASVVQAGYEQYF. The chain couples TRBV6-5 to TRBJ2-7; 7 positions match TRBD2. The germline gives CDR1 MNHEY, CDR2 SVGAGI. The CDR3 loop spans 13 amino acids. The junction had 8 bases not matched to a gene; V was cut back by 8 bases and J by 4 bases.

The chain uses TRBV7-2 and TRBJ1-3, with D perhaps matching TRBD1 (5 bases). CDR1 SGHTA and CDR2 FQGNSA come from the germline V gene. The CDR3 is made up of 15 amino acids. Trimming took 1 base from V and 4 from J, leaving 11 bases between them. The CDR3 region has the DNA TGTGCCAGCAGCTTAGGGTGGGGACTCGGAAACACCATATATTTT. It yields the protein CASSLGWGLGNTIYF.

The chain carries TRBV4-1 and TRBJ2-1; D is uncertain. Germline lookup yields CDR1 MGHRA and CDR2 YSYEKL. The CDR3 length is 14 residues. V lost 0 bases and J 11 bases, leaving 14 bases between the germline ends. CDR3 loop: CASSQDKGQAKQFF. Here the CDR3 DNA reads TGCGCCAGCAGCCAAGATAAAGGTCAGGCCAAGCAGTTCTTC.

This clone was detected a few times. The rearrangement links TRBV14 to TRBJ2-7, with 8 bases lining up with TRBD1. CDR3 size: 15 residues. The germline gives CDR1 SGHDN, CDR2 FVKESK. Trimming cost V 5 bases and J 3 bases; bases outside gene matches: 9. CDR3 in amino acids: CASSWGDRLFYEQYF. The CDR3 DNA sequence: TGTGCCAGCAGCTGGGGGGACAGGCTTTTCTACGAGCAGTACTTC.